The source of this T cell receptor (beta chain) is a study of identical twins. TCRdb fed the 5' RACE reads into MiXCR, producing one record per CDR3 protein. The profile covers under 800,000 distinct CDR3 sequences, with less than 25% appearing a single time and around 4.5% taken by the ten largest. The CDR3 totals 17 residues. Trimming at V came to 4 bases and at J to 6 bases, leaving 17 bases not matched to a gene. CDR1 is LGHDT, CDR2 YNNKEL, per germline (reference sequence). This same sample was also part of a study on T cells expressing NK-cell markers. Per that study: The authors restricted sorting to alpha-beta TCR T cells with an anti-gamma-delta TCR antibody in several experiments.

The receptor was derived from a woman aged 18-29 years in good health. The sample was PBMCs. The chain carries TRBV3-1 and TRBJ1-2, with 7 bases identical to TRBD1. CDR3 region: CASSLLPTGFKLDGYTF. CDR3 coding DNA: TGTGCCAGCAGCCTACTTCCGACAGGGTTTAAGTTAGATGGCTACACCTTC.